One T cell receptor beta chain is described in this entry. The junction and the germline gene differ at one end; a read error may be behind it. A second about 6 to 11 cycle PCR used barcoded and J-beta primers. TCRdb re-derived calls from the 5' RACE reads in MiXCR, one entry per CDR3 protein. The data contain about 1.8 million distinct CDR3 sequences, less than 50% of them singletons. Looked up from germline, CDR1 is DFQATT and CDR2 is SNEGSKA (reference sequence). The CDR3 is 12 residues long. This sample was included in a study of blood T cells in healthy people across ages. The sequence was collected from a woman in her thirties or forties in good health. This chain joins TRBV20-1 and TRBJ2-5; TRBD1 aligns across 10 bases. Sequenced: blood. This CDR3 reads CSAGDRGQEQYF. For the CDR3, the DNA is TGCAGTGCTGGAGACAGGGGGCAAGAGCAGTACTTC.